These 8 T cell receptor beta chains share one sample of origin, sequenced in a study of persistence of HIV-infected CD4 T cells. Their cognate antigens are unknown. Stimulation used around 9.1 ug/mL lysate from CMV-infected fibroblasts. CD40L/CD69 double-negative CD45RO-high memory CD4+ T cells were collected. The immunoSEQ assay was version 4, run in survey mode. Sequencing used immunoSEQ multiplex PCR; TCRdb keeps in-frame clones, though not all of them. The data show under 60,000 clones, over 70% seen once. Specimen: CD4+ T cells sorted from PBMCs after approximately 19-hour stimulation, collected from a patient who received antiretroviral therapy. These receptors were obtained from an adult man with HIV who was CMV-seropositive.

The chain carries TRBV25-1 and TRBJ2-7, with a tentative D call TRBD1 (5 bases). The CDR3 sequence is 14 residues long. The ends were cut back, 3 bases at V and 2 bases at J, with 11 bases in the middle. Germline CDR1 reads MGHDK; CDR2 reads SYGVNS. CDR3 sequence (DNA): TGTGCCAGCAGTGACAGGGCCAGACCCTACGAGCAGTACTTC. It is translated as CASSDRARPYEQYF.

The V and J genes are TRBV10-3 and TRBJ2-7; 9 nucleotides line up with TRBD2. This CDR3 contains 16 residues. Trimming took 4 bases from V and 6 from J; bases not matched to a gene: 13. Per the germline V gene, CDR1 is ENHRY and CDR2 is SYGVKD. CDR3 bases: TGTGCCATCAGTGCGGCTAGCGGGATGAGTGAGGGCGAGCAGTACTTC. This translates into CAISAASGMSEGEQYF.

This clone was observed once. This chain connects TRBV7-8 to TRBJ2-3; a weak D match, TRBD1 (5 bases). V lost 5 bases, J lost 0 bases, and 15 bases lay in between. Per the germline V gene, CDR1 is SGHVS and CDR2 is FQNEAQ. This CDR3 contains 16 residues. In DNA, the CDR3 is TGTGCCAGCAGCGAAAGGGGTCCTAAAAGCACAGATACGCAGTATTTT. Its translation is CASSERGPKSTDTQYF.

This chain links TRBV18 with TRBJ1-5, with no clear D. Looked up from germline, CDR1 is KGHSH and CDR2 is LQKENI. The CDR3 sequence is 14 residues long. The V end lost 3 bases, the J end lost 0 bases, and 6 bases lay between the germline ends. DNA of the CDR3: TGTGCCAGCTCACCTCAGAGTAGCAATCAGCCCCAGCATTTT. It translates to CASSPQSSNQPQHF. The complete variable domain, with remaining parts taken from reference TRBV18 and TRBJ1-5, reads NAGVMQNPRHLVRRRGQEARLRCSPMKGHSHVYWYRQLPEEGLKFMVYLQKENIIDESGMPKERFSAEFPKEGPSILRIQQVVRGDSAAYFCASSPQSSNQPQHFGDGTRLSIL.

The rearrangement links TRBV7-2 to TRBJ1-2, with 11 bases lining up with TRBD1. Germline assignment: CDR1 SGHTA and CDR2 FQGNSA. This CDR3 comprises 17 residues. Unmatched junction bases numbered 8, after V lost 5 bases and J lost 0 bases. The CDR3 DNA follows: TGTGCCAGCAGCCTCGGGACAGGGGGAGCTTCTAACTATGGCTACACCTTC. It is translated as CASSLGTGGASNYGYTF.

This chain joins TRBV4-3 and TRBJ2-2, with unresolved D. This CDR3 contains 13 residues. Looked up from germline, CDR1 is LGHNA and CDR2 is YSLEER. Trimming took 2 bases from V and 4 from J, leaving 5 bases between them. The CDR3 DNA follows: TGCGCCAGCAGCCAACGGATCACCGGGGAGCTGTTTTTT. This sequence encodes CASSQRITGELFF.

The V gene is TRBV30, the J gene TRBJ1-5; TRBD1 aligns across 7 bases. The V and J ends lost 5 bases and 2 bases, in that order; junction bases with no gene match: 3. Germline V gene lookup returns CDR1 GTSNPN and CDR2 SVGIG (reference sequence). This CDR3 contains 13 residues. CDR3 nucleotides: TGTGCCTGGCAAGACAGGGGCAATCAGCCCCAGCATTTT. It encodes CAWQDRGNQPQHF.

The genes are TRBV5-1 and TRBJ1-2; TRBD1 agrees at 10 bases. V lost 0 bases and J lost 4; bases outside the gene matches: 6. The CDR3 extends over 16 amino acids. Germline V gene sequence: CDR1 SGHRS, CDR2 YFSETQ. In DNA form, the CDR3 reads TGCGCCAGCAGCTTGGGGGGACAGGGGATGAGCTATGGCTACACCTTC. Residues: CASSLGGQGMSYGYTF.